This T cell receptor beta chain was sequenced for a study of glioma-infiltrating T cells. At least ten counts were recorded for this clonotype. As yet, its antigen is unknown. Overall study findings and caveats: Tissue and blood shared very few CDR3 sequences. Gliomas, especially low-grade, showed above-expected tissue-blood divergence; non-neoplastic patients showed below.

Using RNA template, CDR3s of TCR alpha and beta were amplified with iRepertoire arm-PCR. For one-step reverse transcription and amplification, 100-400 ng of tissue mRNA or PBMC total RNA was used. TCRdb reprocessed the multiplex PCR reads with MiXCR, giving one entry per CDR3 protein. The top ten clones hold roughly 6.1% of a sample with approximately 45,000 distinct CDR3 sequences, approximately 20% of them seen once. Germline CDR1 reads MGHRA; CDR2 reads YSYEKL. This CDR3 region has 15 residues. J gave up 4 bases and V 1 base, and 2 bases lay outside the gene matches. V usage is TRBV4-1 and J usage is TRBJ2-7; the match to TRBD1 covers 12 bases. Sequencing was carried out using glioma tissue, nonneoplastic brain tissue, or PBMCs (not recorded which). The TCR sequence derives from a human donor with low-grade glioma or glioblastoma, undergoing nonglioma brain surgery, or in good health (not recorded which). CDR3 DNA: TGCGCCAGCAGCCAAGTGGGACAGGGGGCTTACGAGCAGTACTTC. This codes for CASSQVGQGAYEQYF.